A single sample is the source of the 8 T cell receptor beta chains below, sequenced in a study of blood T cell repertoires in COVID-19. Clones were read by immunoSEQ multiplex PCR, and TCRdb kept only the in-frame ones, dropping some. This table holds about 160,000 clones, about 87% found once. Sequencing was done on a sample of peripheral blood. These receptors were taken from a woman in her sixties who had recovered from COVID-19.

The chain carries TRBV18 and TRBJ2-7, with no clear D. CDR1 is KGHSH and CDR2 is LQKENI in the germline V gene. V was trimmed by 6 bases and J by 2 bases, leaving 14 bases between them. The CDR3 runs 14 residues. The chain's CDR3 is CASSPRPSTYEQYF. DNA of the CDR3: TGTGCCAGCTCGCCTAGACCGTCGACCTACGAGCAGTACTTC.

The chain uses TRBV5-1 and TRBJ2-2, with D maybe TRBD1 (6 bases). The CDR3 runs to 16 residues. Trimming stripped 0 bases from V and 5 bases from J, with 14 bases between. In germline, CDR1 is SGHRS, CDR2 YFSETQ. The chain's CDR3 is CASSLVPGERTGELFF. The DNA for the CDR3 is TGCGCCAGCAGCTTGGTACCAGGGGAGAGGACCGGGGAGCTGTTTTTT. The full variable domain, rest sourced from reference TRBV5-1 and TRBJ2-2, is KAGVTQTPRYLIKTRGQQVTLSCSPISGHRSVSWYQQTPGQGLQFLFEYFSETQRNKGNFPGRFSGRQFSNSRSEMNVSTLELGDSALYLCASSLVPGERTGELFFGEGSRLTVL.

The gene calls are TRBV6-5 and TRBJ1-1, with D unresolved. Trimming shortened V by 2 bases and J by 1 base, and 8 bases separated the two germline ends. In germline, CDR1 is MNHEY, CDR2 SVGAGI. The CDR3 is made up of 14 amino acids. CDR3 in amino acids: CASSYEGRNTEAFF. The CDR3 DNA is TGTGCCAGCAGTTACGAGGGTAGGAACACTGAAGCTTTCTTT.

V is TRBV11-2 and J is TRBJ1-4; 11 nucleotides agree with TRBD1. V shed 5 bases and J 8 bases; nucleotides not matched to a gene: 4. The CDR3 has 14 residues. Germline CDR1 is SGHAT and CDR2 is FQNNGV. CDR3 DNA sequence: TGTGCCAGCAGCCCGAGGACAGGGGGCGAAAAACTGTTTTTT. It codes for CASSPRTGGEKLFF. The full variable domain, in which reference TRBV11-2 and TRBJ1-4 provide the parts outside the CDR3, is EAGVAQSPRYKIIEKRQSVAFWCNPISGHATLYWYQQILGQGPKLLIQFQNNGVVDDSQLPKDRFSAERLKGVDSTLKIQPAKLEDSAVYLCASSPRTGGEKLFFGSGTQLSVL.

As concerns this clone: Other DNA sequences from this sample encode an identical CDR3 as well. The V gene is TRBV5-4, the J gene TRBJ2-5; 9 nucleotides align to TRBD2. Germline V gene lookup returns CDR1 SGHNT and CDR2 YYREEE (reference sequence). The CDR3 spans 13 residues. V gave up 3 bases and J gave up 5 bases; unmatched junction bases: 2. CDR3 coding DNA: TGTGCCAGCAGCTGGCGGGGGGGGGAGACCCAGTACTTC. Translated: CASSWRGGETQYF. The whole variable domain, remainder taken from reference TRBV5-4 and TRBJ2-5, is ETGVTQSPTHLIKTRGQQVTLRCSSQSGHNTVSWYQQALGQGPQFIFQYYREEENGRGNFPPRFSGLQFPNYSSELNVNALELDDSALYLCASSWRGGETQYFGPGTRLLVL.

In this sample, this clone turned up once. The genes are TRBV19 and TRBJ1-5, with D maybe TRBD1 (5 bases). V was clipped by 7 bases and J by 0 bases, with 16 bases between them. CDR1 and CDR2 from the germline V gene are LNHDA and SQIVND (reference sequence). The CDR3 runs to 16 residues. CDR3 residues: CASIKTGGRSNQPQHF. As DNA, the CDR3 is TGTGCCAGTATCAAAACCGGGGGTCGTAGCAATCAGCCCCAGCATTTT.

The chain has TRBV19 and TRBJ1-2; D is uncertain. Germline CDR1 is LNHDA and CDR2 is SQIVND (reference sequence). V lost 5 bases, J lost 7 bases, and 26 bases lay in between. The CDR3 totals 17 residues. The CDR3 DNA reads TGTGCCAGTAGTGCGGGCGGAATGGAACCCTTCTTTAGTGGCTACACCTTC. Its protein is CASSAGGMEPFFSGYTF.

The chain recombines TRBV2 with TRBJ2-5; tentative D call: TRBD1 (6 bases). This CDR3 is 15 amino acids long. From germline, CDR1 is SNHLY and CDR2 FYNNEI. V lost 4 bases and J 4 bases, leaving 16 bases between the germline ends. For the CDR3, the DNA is TGTGCCAGCAGTGGGTACAGGGCCCTATCAGAGACCCAGTACTTC. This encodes CASSGYRALSETQYF.